This TCR beta chain was identified in a study of blood T cell repertoires in COVID-19. Study in general: The origin of the acute and convalescent COVID-19 samples was the United States, Italy and Spain.

The germline gives CDR1 LNHDA, CDR2 SQIVND (reference sequence). After removal of 5 bases from V and 2 bases from J, the junction contained 9 bases not matched to a gene. This CDR3 has 16 residues. Here immunoSEQ multiplex PCR was the method, and the copy in TCRdb shows in-frame clones only, minus some. The repertoire consists of about 280,000 clones, with roughly 85% occurring once and the leading ten covering under 3%. Specimen: PBMCs or T cells enriched from blood (not recorded which). V is TRBV19 and J is TRBJ2-3; 8 bases fit TRBD2. The origin of this receptor is a woman aged 45-65 years who had recovered from COVID-19. The CDR3 DNA reads as TGTGCCAGTAGTCTCACGGGGCGGGAGGCCACAGATACGCAGTATTTT. Its translation: CASSLTGREATDTQYF. Full variable domain (outside the CDR3, taken from reference TRBV19 and TRBJ2-3): DGGITQSPKYLFRKEGQNVTLSCEQNLNHDAMYWYRQDPGQGLRLIYYSQIVNDFQKGDIAEGYSVSREKKESFPLTVTSAQKNPTAFYLCASSLTGREATDTQYFGPGTRLTVL.